What follows describes a single T cell receptor (beta chain). The antigen remains unidentified. Measured with immunoSEQ multiplex PCR; TCRdb has only the in-frame clones, and not every one. The data hold about 69,000 clones, with approximately 80% observed a single time. This CDR3 has 14 residues. Germline V gives CDR1 SGHVS, CDR2 FQNEAQ. V was pared by 4 bases and J by 4 bases, with 11 bases between. The data are from a study of cytotoxic CD8 clonotypes in ibrutinib-treated CLL. Study in general: Once patients had received a median around 12 months of treatment, range 6 to 36, response samples were obtained. Among the samples, the mean was roughly 260,000 productive templates and roughly 96,000 productive rearrangements.

Study observations and caveats: Public clonotypes, rarely seen, contracted or held steady on treatment. At the start, clonality exceeded age-matched healthy donors and followed circulating CD8+ T-cell counts.

The chain links TRBV7-8 to TRBJ1-5, with D perhaps TRBD1 (5 bases). Specimen: PBMCs, collected at disease progression, from a patient treated with ibrutinib. The source is a human donor with chronic lymphocytic leukemia. CDR3 sequence (DNA): TGTGCCAGCAGCTATGGGACGGGGAATCAGCCCCAGCATTTT. It is translated as CASSYGTGNQPQHF.